Sequencing of this T cell receptor beta chain was carried out in a study of blood T cell repertoires in COVID-19. In the authors' methods: From reference gene primer amplification, estimates of nucleated cell counts were derived. Data came from immunoSEQ multiplex PCR; TCRdb stores just in-frame clones and leaves some out. The V and J calls and clone size come from that table; D and trimming were worked out from the DNA. The sample shows about 45,000 clones, approximately 86% of them seen only once. Trimming removed 11 bases at V and 7 bases at J, with 12 bases between. Germline CDR1 LNHDA, CDR2 SQIVND (reference sequence). CDR3 length: 11 residues.

The clonotype comes from a woman older than 75 with acute or convalescent COVID-19. The J gene is TRBJ2-1, the V gene TRBV19; TRBD2 is a possible D gene (5 bases). The specimen was peripheral blood. The CDR3 bases are TGTGCCGAGGGAGTGCGGAATGAGCAGTTCTTC. As protein: CAEGVRNEQFF.